The 28 T cell receptor beta chains below were found in one sample sequenced in a study of T cell responses to AZD1222 COVID-19 vaccine. Measured with immunoSEQ multiplex PCR; TCRdb has only the in-frame clones, and not every one. The data show under 100,000 clones, 85% to 95% seen once. Sequencing was performed on peripheral blood, taken on day 0 of AZD1222 vaccination. These TCRs come from an adult in good health.

The chain couples TRBV10-3 to TRBJ2-5, with D unresolved. CDR1 is ENHRY and CDR2 is SYGVKD in the germline V gene. The CDR3 contains 14 residues. V was trimmed by 5 bases and J by 3 bases, leaving 13 bases between them. The CDR3, as DNA: TGTGCCATCAGTAGGGTCTATTCAGAAGAGACCCAGTACTTC. Amino acids: CAISRVYSEETQYF.

This rearrangement joins TRBV10-3 to TRBJ2-2; a possible D gene is TRBD1 (6 bases). The CDR3 is 14 amino acids. Germline values: CDR1 ENHRY, CDR2 SYGVKD. The V and J ends lost 3 bases and 8 bases respectively, with 13 bases between them. This CDR3 reads CAISEIRDNGELFF. CDR3 sequence (DNA): TGTGCCATCAGTGAAATCAGGGACAATGGGGAGCTGTTTTTT.

V is TRBV6-2 or TRBV6-3 and J is TRBJ2-1; unclear D gene. CDR1 and CDR2 from the germline V gene are MNHEY and SVGEGT. The CDR3 is 15 residues long. V lost 6 bases, J lost 4 bases, and 16 bases lay in between. This chain's CDR3 is CASRPRSLGYNEQFF. In DNA form, the CDR3 reads TGTGCCAGCAGGCCTAGATCCCTAGGGTACAATGAGCAGTTCTTC.

This clone was observed a handful of times. This chain joins TRBV6-2 or TRBV6-3 and TRBJ1-5; D may be TRBD1 (5 bases). V gave up 6 bases and J gave up 11 bases, with 17 bases separating them. From germline, CDR1 is MNHEY and CDR2 SVGEGT. This CDR3 spans 13 amino acids. The chain's CDR3 is CASSPRTRGAQHF. The CDR3 DNA reads as TGTGCCAGCAGCCCCCGGACGCGAGGGGCCCAGCATTTT.

This clone has only a few counts. The chain carries TRBV7-3 and TRBJ1-3, with 7 bases that match TRBD1. Germline lookup yields CDR1 SGHTA and CDR2 FQGTGA. V shed 5 bases, J shed 2 bases, and the junction held 6 bases outside the gene matches. The CDR3 extends over 15 amino acids. CDR3 loop: CASSLSTGPGNTIYF. CDR3 DNA sequence: TGTGCCAGCAGCCTTTCGACAGGGCCTGGAAACACCATATATTTT.

V and J are TRBV27 and TRBJ2-7; 8 bases line up with TRBD1. From germline, CDR1 is MNHEY and CDR2 SMNVEV (reference sequence). The CDR3 is made up of 15 amino acids. V dropped 3 bases and J dropped 3; count of bases not matched to a gene: 7. The CDR3: CASSFLRDRLYEQYF. Here the CDR3 DNA reads TGTGCCAGCAGTTTCCTCCGGGACAGGCTCTACGAGCAGTACTTC.

The V call is TRBV11-2, the J call TRBJ1-1; 8 nucleotides agree with TRBD1. The CDR3 runs 14 residues. Germline CDR1 is SGHAT and CDR2 is FQNNGV. The V segment lost 5 bases and the J segment 1 base; nucleotides outside the gene matches: 3. The CDR3 region is CASSPGTGNTEAFF. The DNA of the CDR3 is TGTGCCAGCAGCCCTGGGACAGGGAACACTGAAGCTTTCTTT.

This chain links TRBV6-5 with TRBJ2-6; 8 nucleotides agree with TRBD1. The CDR3 is made up of 15 amino acids. CDR1 MNHEY and CDR2 SVGAGI come from the germline V gene. J lost 4 bases, V lost 7 bases, and 6 bases had no gene match. CDR3 sequence (DNA): TGTGCCAGCACCGAGGACAGGGCCGGGGCCAACGTCCTGACTTTC. This encodes CASTEDRAGANVLTF.

As regards this clone: Here the CDR3 omits its conserved ending phenylalanine or tryptophan, so a read error is the likely source. The limits of the CDR3 on the DNA are not certain, so only TCRdb's listed CDR3 is given. The rearrangement links TRBV12-2 to TRBJ1-1; the table names TRBD1, a call not compared with the DNA. TRBV12-2 corresponds to a pseudogene. The CDR3 is made up of 11 amino acids, end residues included. This chain's CDR3 is CASRFSHKDRG.

The rearrangement joins TRBV11-2 to TRBJ1-1; TRBD1 is a possible D gene (5 bases). CDR3 length: 13 amino acids. In germline, CDR1 is SGHAT, CDR2 FQNNGV. With 0 bases removed from V and 4 bases from J, the gap between germline ends came to 6 bases. In DNA form, the CDR3 reads TGTGCCAGCAGCTTAGACAGGGCCACTGAAGCTTTCTTT. Protein sequence: CASSLDRATEAFF.

The chain combines TRBV6-5 with TRBJ2-7, with TRBD1 as a possible D gene (5 bases). The germline gives CDR1 MNHEY, CDR2 SVGAGI. The CDR3 runs to 14 residues. The V and J ends lost 7 bases and 2 bases respectively, with 15 bases between them. CDR3 coding DNA: TGTGCCAGCATGCACGGCAGGGATCCCTACGAGCAGTACTTC. It codes for CASMHGRDPYEQYF.

The CDR3 here is CASSFRWNTEAFF. The CDR3 region has the DNA TGTGCCAGCAGTTTTCGGTGGAACACTGAAGCTTTCTTT. The chain uses TRBV27 and TRBJ1-1; D call uncertain. Germline CDR1 and CDR2: MNHEY and SMNVEV (reference sequence). The CDR3 loop spans 13 amino acids. Trimming took off 3 bases at V and 1 base at J, with 6 bases between the two ends.

The V gene is TRBV19, the J gene TRBJ2-4, with 7 bases lining up with TRBD2. Germline V gene data show CDR1 as LNHDA and CDR2 as SQIVND (reference sequence). V shed 3 bases and J 1 base; nucleotides not matched to a gene: 6. The CDR3 covers 16 residues. This CDR3 reads CASSMGGSAAKNIQYF. The CDR3 nucleotides read TGTGCCAGTAGTATGGGAGGGAGTGCGGCCAAAAACATTCAGTACTTC. Together with reference TRBV19 and TRBJ2-4, the CDR3 gives the full variable domain: DGGITQSPKYLFRKEGQNVTLSCEQNLNHDAMYWYRQDPGQGLRLIYYSQIVNDFQKGDIAEGYSVSREKKESFPLTVTSAQKNPTAFYLCASSMGGSAAKNIQYFGAGTRLSVL.

This clone was counted a few times. The chain recombines TRBV9 with TRBJ2-1; 9 bases fit TRBD1. Germline V gene data show CDR1 as SGDLS and CDR2 as YYNGEE. Trimming took 2 bases from V and 9 from J; bases not matched to a gene: 9. The CDR3 contains 15 residues. DNA for the CDR3: TGTGCCAGCAGCGTTGCCGGGACAGGGTGGCCTGAGCAGTTCTTC. Its protein is CASSVAGTGWPEQFF. The full variable domain, with the rest looked up from reference TRBV9 and TRBJ2-1, is DSGVTQTPKHLITATGQRVTLRCSPRSGDLSVYWYQQSLDQGLQFLIQYYNGEERAKGNILERFSAQQFPDLHSELNLSSLELGDSALYFCASSVAGTGWPEQFFGPGTRLTVL.

The rearrangement joins TRBV11-2 to TRBJ2-3; no definite D call. The CDR3 has 14 residues. Germline-derived CDR1 and CDR2 are SGHAT and FQNNGV. V dropped 1 base and J dropped 0 bases, with 5 bases sitting between them. This CDR3 is CASSLGGSTDTQYF. The CDR3 DNA reads as TGTGCCAGCAGCTTAGGCGGTAGCACAGATACGCAGTATTTT.

The chain has TRBV7-9 and TRBJ1-1; TRBD1 agrees at 8 bases. V was pared by 1 base and J by 2 bases, with 3 bases of the junction left unmatched. CDR3 length: 15 amino acids. Germline assignment: CDR1 SEHNR and CDR2 FQNEAQ (reference sequence). CDR3 protein: CASSLGDRQNTEAFF. CDR3 in DNA: TGTGCCAGCAGCTTAGGGGACAGGCAAAACACTGAAGCTTTCTTT.

This clone was counted only a few times. The rearrangement uses TRBV30 and TRBJ1-2, with D possibly being TRBD1 (5 bases). Germline V CDR1 and CDR2: GTSNPN, SVGIG (reference sequence). CDR3 size: 12 residues. Trimming removed 3 bases from V and 8 bases from J, with 13 bases in between. CDR3 protein: CAWRVRGDGYTF. The CDR3 DNA sequence: TGTGCCTGGAGGGTCCGGGGGGACGGCTACACCTTC.

This clone was seen a single time. V gene TRBV7-9 combines with J gene TRBJ2-7; 7 nucleotides match TRBD1. The length of the CDR3 is 15 residues. Germline V gene data show CDR1 as SEHNR and CDR2 as FQNEAQ (reference sequence). The V and J ends lost 5 bases and 4 bases, in that order; junction bases with no gene match: 11. In nucleotides, the CDR3 is TGTGCCAGCAGCCCAGTGGACAGGTACATTTACGAGCAGTACTTC. Translating gives CASSPVDRYIYEQYF.

About this clone itself: An end of the junction does not agree with germline; a read error may underlie this. The rearrangement links TRBV2 to TRBJ1-5; D unresolved. The CDR3 has 13 residues. Looked up from germline, CDR1 is SNHLY and CDR2 is FYNNEI. The CDR3 DNA is TGTGCCAGTAGTGCCGGGAGATATCAGCCCCAGCATTTT. Its protein product is CASSAGRYQPQHF.

The chain couples TRBV19 to TRBJ2-4; 7 nucleotides align to TRBD1. After removal of 6 bases from V and 0 bases from J, the junction contained 11 bases not matched to a gene. The germline V gene has CDR1 LNHDA and CDR2 SQIVND (reference sequence). The CDR3 has 17 residues. The CDR3 spells CASRRTGTDLAKNIQYF. CDR3 nucleotide sequence: TGTGCCAGTAGGAGAACCGGGACAGACTTAGCCAAAAACATTCAGTACTTC. The variable domain in full, completed from reference TRBV19 and TRBJ2-4, reads DGGITQSPKYLFRKEGQNVTLSCEQNLNHDAMYWYRQDPGQGLRLIYYSQIVNDFQKGDIAEGYSVSREKKESFPLTVTSAQKNPTAFYLCASRRTGTDLAKNIQYFGAGTRLSVL.

The chain uses TRBV4-1 and TRBJ2-2; D may be TRBD2 (5 bases). The V gene lost 2 bases and the J gene lost 6 bases, with 16 bases spanning the gap. The CDR3 sequence is 16 residues long. Per the germline V gene, CDR1 is MGHRA and CDR2 is YSYEKL. CDR3 amino acids: CASSQHPARGPGELFF. The CDR3 coding sequence is TGCGCCAGCAGCCAACACCCTGCCCGAGGGCCCGGGGAGCTGTTTTTT.

The rearrangement uses TRBV7-2 and TRBJ2-1; D possibly corresponds to TRBD2 (7 bases). CDR1 is SGHTA, CDR2 FQGNSA, per germline. V lost 5 bases to trimming and J lost 6 bases, with 17 bases between them. The CDR3 loop spans 15 amino acids. The CDR3 DNA reads TGTGCCAGCAGCCCGCCGGGGGGCCCTGGCAATGAGCAGTTCTTC. Amino acids: CASSPPGGPGNEQFF. Full variable domain (rest looked up from reference TRBV7-2 and TRBJ2-1): GAGVSQSPSNKVTEKGKDVELRCDPISGHTALYWYRQSLGQGLEFLIYFQGNSAPDKSGLPSDRFSAERTGGSVSTLTIQRTQQEDSAVYLCASSPPGGPGNEQFFGPGTRLTVL.

The rearrangement uses TRBV2 and TRBJ1-1; D is uncertain. The CDR3 contains 13 residues. V lost 4 bases to trimming and J lost 0 bases, with 6 bases between them. Germline-derived CDR1 and CDR2 are SNHLY and FYNNEI. This CDR3 reads CASSAGLNTEAFF. CDR3 DNA sequence: TGTGCCAGCAGTGCCGGGCTGAACACTGAAGCTTTCTTT.

The gene calls are TRBV5-1 and TRBJ2-1; 9 positions agree with TRBD2. Germline CDR1 and CDR2: SGHRS and YFSETQ. With 3 bases clipped from V and 2 bases from J, the junction kept 6 bases outside the gene matches. This CDR3 comprises 16 residues. For the CDR3, the DNA is TGCGCCAGCAGCTCGCTTGAGCGGGGGGCCTACAATGAGCAGTTCTTC. It encodes CASSSLERGAYNEQFF.

V gene TRBV11-1 combines with J gene TRBJ2-5, with a possible D match to TRBD2 (5 bases). The CDR3 is 14 residues long. The V gene's germline CDR1 is SGHAT and CDR2 FQDESV (reference sequence). The ends were cut back, 6 bases at V and 2 bases at J, with 13 bases in the middle. The CDR3 spells CASSPLGLQETQYF. The CDR3 region has the DNA TGTGCCAGCAGTCCGCTCGGACTTCAAGAGACCCAGTACTTC.

The genes are TRBV12-3 or TRBV12-4 and TRBJ1-4; 8 nucleotides line up with TRBD1. This CDR3 is 13 amino acids long. Trimming took 6 bases from V and 8 from J; bases not matched to a gene: 5. Here the CDR3 DNA reads TGTGCCAGCAGACGGACAGGGAAGGAAAAACTGTTTTTT. This translates into CASRRTGKEKLFF.

This chain links TRBV6-5 with TRBJ1-1, with D hard to call. Germline values: CDR1 MNHEY, CDR2 SVGAGI. Trimming removed 6 bases at V and 11 bases at J, with 19 bases between. The CDR3 has 13 amino acids. CDR3 sequence: CASRRDPGTGAFF. In DNA form, the CDR3 reads TGTGCCAGCAGGAGGGATCCCGGTACGGGGGCTTTCTTT.

The table lists this clone with a few counts. This rearrangement joins TRBV5-5 to TRBJ1-6; D uncertain. Germline V lookup: CDR1 SGHKS, CDR2 YYEKEE (reference sequence). The V end was cut by 1 base, the J end by 3 bases, with 8 bases between. The CDR3 runs to 15 residues. For the CDR3, the DNA is TGTGCCAGCAGCTTGCAGGAAGGCTATAATTCACCCCTCCACTTT. Amino acids: CASSLQEGYNSPLHF. Using reference TRBV5-5 and TRBJ1-6 for the parts outside the CDR3, the full variable domain is DAGVTQSPTHLIKTRGQQVTLRCSPISGHKSVSWYQQVLGQGPQFIFQYYEKEERGRGNFPDRFSARQFPNYSSELNVNALLLGDSALYLCASSLQEGYNSPLHFGNGTRLTVT.